Listed below are T cell receptor beta chains from one sample, sequenced in a study of blood T cell repertoires in COVID-19. The repertoire was sequenced with immunoSEQ multiplex PCR; TCRdb's copy has only in-frame clones and lacks some. Among 250,000 to 300,000 clones listed, around 83% were seen once. Specimen: peripheral blood. The receptors here all came from an elderly man with acute or convalescent COVID-19. CDR3s include the opening cysteine and the closing phenylalanine or tryptophan. A D gene is named only where the DNA matches it firmly. Some rows have no size entry. The others give once, few or many, or a class for an expanded clone.

- TRBJ2-5 - TRBV7-2 TGTGCCAGCACTTTGGGGGGGCAGACCCAGTACTTC CASTLGGQTQYF
TRBD1 TRBJ2-2 once TRBV2 TGTGCCAGCAGTGCTGACAGGGGACCGGCCGGGGAGCTGTTTTTT CASSADRGPAGELFF
TRBD1 TRBJ1-4 once TRBV7-8 TGTGCCAGCAGCCCCCGGGACAGCAGGGGTAGCGAAAAACTGTTTTTT CASSPRDSRGSEKLFF
TRBD2 TRBJ2-5 - TRBV28 TGTGCCAGCAGTTCGGGACTAGCGGGGGTCGAGACCCAGTACTTC CASSSGLAGVETQYF
- TRBJ1-1 few TRBV19 TGTGCCAGTATCGCCGCGGGCACAGTGAACACTGAAGCTTTCTTT CASIAAGTVNTEAFF
- TRBJ1-5 - TRBV19 TGTGCCAGTAGTATTTCCCCCGATCAGCCCCAGCATTTT CASSISPDQPQHF
TRBD1 TRBJ2-3 - TRBV4-1 TGCGCCAGCAGCCAAGATCCACCAGGGACAGGCACAGATAGGCAGTATTTT CASSQDPPGTGTDRQYF
TRBD2 TRBJ2-7 - TRBV11-2 TGTGCCAGCAGCTTAGTGGCGGGAGGATGGTACGAGCAGTACTTC CASSLVAGGWYEQYF
- TRBJ2-5 - TRBV4-2 TGTGCCAGCAGCCAAGAATTCCGGACAGAAGAGACCCAGTACTTC CASSQEFRTEETQYF
TRBD2 TRBJ2-1 - TRBV11-1 TGTGCCAGCAGCTTAAAGTTAGCGGGGGACAATGAGCAGTTCTTC CASSLKLAGDNEQFF
- TRBJ1-6 - TRBV30 TGTGCCTGGACAGGGTACTCCTATAATTCACCCCTCCACTTT CAWTGYSYNSPLHF
- TRBJ2-7 once TRBV11-1 TGTGCCAGCAGCTCCGGGACTTCTACCTACGAGCAGTACTTC CASSSGTSTYEQYF
- TRBJ2-7 - TRBV7-9 TGTGCCAGCAGCTTATCGGCAGGGTGGGAGCAGTACTTC CASSLSAGWEQYF
TRBD1 TRBJ2-5 - TRBV24-1 TGTGCCACCAGTGACCGACAGGGAATGCTTCGGGAGACCCAGTACTTC CATSDRQGMLRETQYF
- TRBJ1-3 - TRBV6-1 TGTGCCAGCAGTGATTCGGGGGAGGCCTCTGGAAACACCATATATTTT CASSDSGEASGNTIYF
- TRBJ1-2 - TRBV3-1/TRBV3-2 TGTGCCAGCAGCCAAGTATCGGACCTGTTAACGGGGGTTAATGGCTACACCTTC CASSQVSDLLTGVNGYTF
TRBD2 TRBJ2-2 - TRBV5-1 TGCGCCAGCAGCTTGCGACTAGCTGACACCGGGGAGCTGTTTTTT CASSLRLADTGELFF